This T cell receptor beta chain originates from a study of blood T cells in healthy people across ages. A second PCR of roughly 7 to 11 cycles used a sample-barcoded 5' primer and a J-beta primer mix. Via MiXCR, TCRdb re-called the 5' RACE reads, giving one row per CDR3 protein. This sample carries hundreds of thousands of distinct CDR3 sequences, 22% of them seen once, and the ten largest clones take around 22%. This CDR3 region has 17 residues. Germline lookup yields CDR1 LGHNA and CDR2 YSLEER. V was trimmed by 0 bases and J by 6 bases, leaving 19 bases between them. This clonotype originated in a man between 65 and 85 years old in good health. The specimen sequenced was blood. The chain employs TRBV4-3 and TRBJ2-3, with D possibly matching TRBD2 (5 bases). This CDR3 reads CASSQDGGSLGGDTQYF. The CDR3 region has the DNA TGCGCCAGCAGCCAAGATGGCGGGTCCCTAGGTGGTGATACGCAGTATTTT.